The clone carrying this T cell receptor (beta chain) was detected a few times. Germline CDR1 and CDR2: LNHDA and SQIVND (reference sequence). The length of the CDR3 is 11 residues. This entry is derived from a study of T-cell memory formation after mild COVID-19. One entry per CDR3 protein, called by TCRdb with MiXCR from the 5' RACE reads. The sample has around 430,000 distinct CDR3 sequences; approximately 16% are singletons. The sequencing sample was made of PBMCs or a T cell subset sorted from them (not recorded which). The chain combines TRBV19 with TRBJ1-1; no clear D. This receptor was taken from a man aged 18 to 30 who had mild COVID-19 (a few samples of this study predate the infection). Cell type and time point are not known. Here the CDR3 DNA reads TGTGCGTCGGAGGAGGACACTGAAGCTTTCTTT. Translating it yields CASEEDTEAFF.